The 32 T cell receptor beta chains reported below all come from one sample, sequenced in a study of blood T cell repertoires in COVID-19. Profiling relied on immunoSEQ multiplex PCR, and the TCRdb table lists in-frame clones only, not all of them. The table shows about 130,000 clones, with 60% to 80% occurring only once. The source material was peripheral blood. The receptors were sampled from a man aged 60 to 69 with acute or convalescent COVID-19.

The J gene is TRBJ2-7, the V gene TRBV30, with a possible D match to TRBD2 (6 bases). Germline V gene data show CDR1 as GTSNPN and CDR2 as SVGIG (reference sequence). This CDR3 comprises 15 residues. Trimming removed 0 bases at V and 3 bases at J, with 15 bases between. CDR3 nucleotides: TGTGCCTGGAGTGTGGGAGCGGGTTCTCACTACGAGCAGTACTTC. It yields the protein CAWSVGAGSHYEQYF.

In its sample, this clone was seen a few times. This chain connects TRBV14 to TRBJ1-1; tentatively, D is TRBD1 (6 bases). The CDR3 covers 15 residues. CDR1 and CDR2 from the germline V gene are SGHDN and FVKESK. The germline V and J ends were trimmed by 4 bases and 1 base, with 13 bases remaining between them. The CDR3 sequence is CASSPQKGGNTEAFF. For the CDR3, the DNA is TGTGCCAGCAGCCCGCAAAAAGGGGGGAACACTGAAGCTTTCTTT.

The rearrangement links TRBV6-2 or TRBV6-3 to TRBJ1-5; D unclear. In germline, CDR1 is MNHEY, CDR2 SVGEGT. The V gene lost 6 bases and the J gene lost 6 bases, with 18 bases spanning the gap. The CDR3 consists of 15 residues. The CDR3 region has the DNA TGTGCCAGCAGCCGAACAACAGAGCGGGGTCAGCCCCAGCATTTT. This encodes CASSRTTERGQPQHF.

The gene calls are TRBV7-9 and TRBJ1-2; D not resolved. The germline V and J ends were trimmed by 1 base and 9 bases, with 15 bases remaining between them. Germline V gene sequence: CDR1 SEHNR, CDR2 FQNEAQ (reference sequence). CDR3 length: 14 amino acids. The CDR3 protein is CASSLVGQFPRYTF. CDR3 sequence (DNA): TGTGCCAGCAGCTTAGTTGGCCAGTTCCCCCGCTACACCTTC.

This chain uses TRBV18 with TRBJ1-2; D gene unclear. The CDR3 is 13 residues long. CDR1 and CDR2 from the germline V gene are KGHSH and LQKENI. Trimming removed 1 base at V and 4 bases at J, with 7 bases between. CDR3 sequence reads: CASSPRTIYGYTF. CDR3 sequence (DNA): TGTGCCAGCTCACCACGGACTATCTATGGCTACACCTTC.

The chain joins TRBV7-3 to TRBJ2-1, with D possibly being TRBD2 (5 bases). In germline, CDR1 is SGHTA, CDR2 FQGTGA. The CDR3 totals 15 residues. V lost 5 bases to trimming and J lost 6 bases, with 17 bases between them. In DNA, the CDR3 is TGTGCCAGCAGCGCCGTTCTAGCAACTCTCAATGAGCAGTTCTTC. This sequence encodes CASSAVLATLNEQFF.

J is TRBJ1-6 and V is TRBV7-9; no definite D call. The germline CDR1 and CDR2 sequences are SEHNR and FQNEAQ (reference sequence). Trimming shortened V by 1 base and J by 0 bases, and 4 bases separated the two germline ends. The CDR3 totals 15 residues. In nucleotides, the CDR3 is TGTGCCAGCAGCTTAGGAGACTCCTATAATTCACCCCTCCACTTT. The encoded protein is CASSLGDSYNSPLHF.

The gene calls are TRBV5-1 and TRBJ2-1; 12 nucleotides agree with TRBD1. This CDR3 has 16 amino acids. J lost 6 bases, V lost 1 base, and 5 bases had no gene match. Germline V lookup: CDR1 SGHRS, CDR2 YFSETQ. CDR3 coding DNA: TGCGCCAGCAGCTTGCTGGGACAGGGGGCAGGCAATGAGCAGTTCTTC. Protein sequence: CASSLLGQGAGNEQFF.

J is TRBJ2-7 and V is TRBV2; no reliable D call. Germline V gene data show CDR1 as SNHLY and CDR2 as FYNNEI. The length of the CDR3 is 11 residues. Trimming took 6 bases from V and 4 from J, leaving 7 bases between them. Written as DNA, the CDR3 is TGTGCCAGCAGGGAGACTTACGAGCAGTACTTC. Residues: CASRETYEQYF.

This clone has a handful of counts. The rearrangement joins TRBV2 to TRBJ1-1; the match to TRBD1 covers 7 bases. The ends lost 5 bases at V and 4 bases at J; junction bases unmatched: 4. Germline CDR1 is SNHLY and CDR2 is FYNNEI. The CDR3 is 13 residues long. The CDR3 DNA is TGTGCCAGCAGTTCGACAGGGCGCACTGAAGCTTTCTTT. It codes for CASSSTGRTEAFF. Combining the CDR3 with reference TRBV2 and TRBJ1-1 gives the whole variable domain EPEVTQTPSHQVTQMGQEVILRCVPISNHLYFYWYRQILGQKVEFLVSFYNNEISEKSEIFDDQFSVERPDGSNFTLKIRSTKLEDSAMYFCASSSTGRTEAFFGQGTRLTVV.

The chain carries TRBV6-5 and TRBJ2-3, with 10 bases identical to TRBD2. The CDR3 loop spans 16 amino acids. Losses at the gene ends were 2 bases for V and 5 bases for J; bases not matched to a gene: 7. CDR1 and CDR2 (germline): MNHEY, SVGAGI. The CDR3 region is CASSYSLAGVVDTQYF. The CDR3 DNA is TGTGCCAGCAGTTACAGCCTAGCGGGAGTCGTAGATACGCAGTATTTT.

This sequence joins TRBV3-1 (or the pseudogene TRBV3-2) and TRBJ2-7; D call uncertain. V dropped 1 base and J dropped 3 bases, with 7 bases sitting between them. Germline CDR1 is LGHDT and CDR2 is YNNKEL (reference sequence). This CDR3 comprises 13 residues. CDR3 nucleotides: TGTGCCAGCAGCCAAGGCTCCTACTACGAGCAGTACTTC. Translating gives CASSQGSYYEQYF.

This clone has just a few counts. This sequence joins TRBV19 and TRBJ2-5, with 7 bases identical to TRBD1. This CDR3 contains 15 residues. Per the germline V gene, CDR1 is LNHDA and CDR2 is SQIVND (reference sequence). The J segment lost 2 bases and the V segment lost 3 bases, leaving 6 bases of the junction unmatched. Here the CDR3 DNA reads TGTGCCAGTAGTATCGGGACAGCGCTGCAAGAGACCCAGTACTTC. Amino acid sequence: CASSIGTALQETQYF.

This clone occurred a few times. This chain links TRBV6-5 with TRBJ2-2, with 13 bases lining up with TRBD2. CDR1 is MNHEY, CDR2 SVGAGI, per germline. V lost 10 bases, J lost 2 bases, and 4 bases stayed unmatched. The CDR3 totals 15 residues. The chain's CDR3 is CANGLAGDNTGELFF. In DNA form, the CDR3 reads TGTGCCAACGGACTAGCGGGGGATAACACCGGGGAGCTGTTTTTT.

This chain links TRBV7-3 with TRBJ2-2, with no clear D. The CDR3 length is 13 residues. V was trimmed by 4 bases and J by 4 bases, leaving 7 bases between them. Germline loops: CDR1 SGHTA, CDR2 FQGTGA. CDR3 nucleotides: TGTGCCAGCAGCTCTTTTCTCACCGGGGAGCTGTTTTTT. Amino acid sequence: CASSSFLTGELFF. Filled out from reference TRBV7-3 and TRBJ2-2, the complete variable domain reads GAGVSQTPSNKVTEKGKYVELRCDPISGHTALYWYRQSLGQGPEFLIYFQGTGAADDSGLPNDRFFAVRPEGSVSTLKIQRTERGDSAVYLCASSSFLTGELFFGEGSRLTVL.

The rearrangement uses TRBV18 and TRBJ1-3; 7 bases agree with TRBD1. The junction had 8 bases not matched to a gene; V was cut back by 3 bases and J by 0 bases. Germline CDR1 KGHSH, CDR2 LQKENI. The CDR3 is made up of 17 amino acids. CDR3 coding DNA: TGTGCCAGCTCACCGGGACAGCTTCGGGACTCTGGAAACACCATATATTTT. Translation: CASSPGQLRDSGNTIYF.

The sample holds a few counts of this clone. The genes are TRBV11-2 and TRBJ1-2; unclear D gene. The CDR3 totals 14 residues. Germline-derived CDR1 and CDR2 are SGHAT and FQNNGV. Trimming took off 0 bases at V and 5 bases at J, with 10 bases between the two ends. CDR3 in amino acids: CASSLEWSDYGYTF. The CDR3 nucleotides read TGTGCCAGCAGCTTAGAGTGGTCAGATTATGGCTACACCTTC. The full variable domain, with the rest looked up from reference TRBV11-2 and TRBJ1-2, is EAGVAQSPRYKIIEKRQSVAFWCNPISGHATLYWYQQILGQGPKLLIQFQNNGVVDDSQLPKDRFSAERLKGVDSTLKIQPAKLEDSAVYLCASSLEWSDYGYTFGSGTRLTVV.

The V and J genes are TRBV18 and TRBJ1-2; D is perhaps TRBD1 (5 bases). Germline assignment: CDR1 KGHSH and CDR2 LQKENI. Trimming cost V 1 base and J 6 bases, with 15 bases left between them. This CDR3 spans 15 amino acids. The CDR3 here is CASSPRQTTSDGYTF. The CDR3 coding sequence is TGTGCCAGCTCACCACGACAGACCACTTCTGATGGCTACACCTTC.

This CDR3 reads CASSSTLATQETQYF. The DNA of the CDR3 is TGCGCCAGCAGCTCTACACTAGCGACCCAAGAGACCCAGTACTTC. The chain carries TRBV5-1 and TRBJ2-5, with 7 bases that match TRBD2. The trim removed 3 bases at V and 1 base at J, leaving 6 bases unmatched. Germline loops: CDR1 SGHRS, CDR2 YFSETQ. This CDR3 has 15 amino acids.

This clone was observed a few times. J is TRBJ1-4 and V is TRBV7-6, with no clear D. Trimming shortened V by 0 bases and J by 0 bases, and 11 bases separated the two germline ends. The CDR3 sequence is 17 residues long. Per germline, CDR1 SGHVS and CDR2 FNYEAQ. This chain's CDR3 is CASSLAPREATNEKLFF. The CDR3 coding sequence is TGTGCCAGCAGCTTAGCGCCAAGAGAAGCAACTAATGAAAAACTGTTTTTT.

The V call is TRBV20-1, the J call TRBJ2-1, with 9 bases matching TRBD2. Germline V lookup: CDR1 DFQATT, CDR2 SNEGSKA (reference sequence). Trimming took 3 bases from V and 4 from J; bases not matched to a gene: 4. This CDR3 has 14 residues. The CDR3 DNA follows: TGCAGTGCTAGTACTAGCGGGCCTTACAATGAGCAGTTCTTC. Protein: CSASTSGPYNEQFF.

This chain links TRBV7-3 with TRBJ2-2; no reliable D call. The CDR3 covers 15 residues. V was shortened by 5 bases and J by 5 bases, with 15 bases between the two germline ends. Germline CDR1 is SGHTA and CDR2 is FQGTGA. Written as DNA, the CDR3 is TGTGCCAGCAGCGTAAATCATCTATTTACCGGGGAGCTGTTTTTT. Translated, it gives CASSVNHLFTGELFF. Complete variable domain (other parts from reference TRBV7-3 and TRBJ2-2): GAGVSQTPSNKVTEKGKYVELRCDPISGHTALYWYRQSLGQGPEFLIYFQGTGAADDSGLPNDRFFAVRPEGSVSTLKIQRTERGDSAVYLCASSVNHLFTGELFFGEGSRLTVL.

The rearrangement uses TRBV15 and TRBJ1-5; the D gene is possibly TRBD1 (5 bases). V dropped 0 bases and J dropped 5 bases, with 20 bases sitting between them. The CDR3 runs to 18 residues. Germline V CDR1 and CDR2: LNHNV, YYDKDF (reference sequence). This CDR3 reads CATSRDLTAFPWDQPQHF. In nucleotides, the CDR3 is TGTGCCACCAGCAGAGACCTGACAGCTTTCCCTTGGGATCAGCCCCAGCATTTT.

In its sample, this clone was seen once. CDR3 DNA: TGTGCCAGCAGTCCCGGGACAGGGGACAATGAGCAGTTCTTC. Protein product: CASSPGTGDNEQFF. The rearrangement joins TRBV6-5 to TRBJ2-1; 10 bases line up with TRBD1. The V gene's germline CDR1 is MNHEY and CDR2 SVGAGI. There are 14 residues in the CDR3. With V trimmed by 5 bases and J by 5 bases, 3 bases remained unmatched.

This clone was detected a few times. The CDR3 sequence is CASSLFVASSGANVLTF. As DNA, the CDR3 is TGTGCCAGCAGTTTATTTGTTGCGAGCTCTGGGGCCAACGTCCTGACTTTC. This chain joins TRBV27 and TRBJ2-6, with D uncertain. The V end lost 1 base, the J end lost 0 bases, and 10 bases lay between the germline ends. The CDR3 runs to 17 residues. CDR1 and CDR2 (germline): MNHEY, SMNVEV (reference sequence).

Worth noting for this clone: Just one base apart from a much larger clone, this may be a read error. In the same sample, other DNA sequences code for this CDR3. This chain joins TRBV19 and TRBJ2-7; no clear D gene. The CDR3 extends over 11 amino acids. Germline CDR1 is LNHDA and CDR2 is SQIVND (reference sequence). Trimming shortened V by 2 bases and J by 5 bases, and 4 bases separated the two germline ends. CDR3 nucleotides: TGTGCCAGTAGTATACGGGACGAGCAGTACTTC. It is translated as CASSIRDEQYF.

V and J are TRBV6-1 and TRBJ2-1; the match to TRBD1 covers 11 bases. J was trimmed by 8 bases and V by 3 bases; bases with no gene match: 9. The CDR3 is 16 amino acids. Germline loops: CDR1 MNHNS, CDR2 SASEGT. The CDR3 loop is CASSEVGTGGHYEQFF. Written as DNA, the CDR3 is TGTGCCAGCAGTGAGGTCGGGACAGGGGGACATTATGAGCAGTTCTTC.

The V and J genes are TRBV3-1 (or the pseudogene TRBV3-2) and TRBJ1-2; D gene ambiguous. This CDR3 region has 12 residues. Germline V gives CDR1 LGHDT, CDR2 YNNKEL (reference sequence). V dropped 6 bases and J dropped 4 bases, with 9 bases sitting between them. CDR3 region: CASRDPGYGYTF. The CDR3, as DNA: TGTGCCAGCAGAGACCCGGGCTATGGCTACACCTTC.

The genes are TRBV3-1 (or the pseudogene TRBV3-2) and TRBJ2-5; 11 bases agree with TRBD1. Germline V gene sequence: CDR1 LGHDT, CDR2 YNNKEL (reference sequence). The CDR3 runs to 18 residues. V dropped 3 bases and J dropped 3; count of bases not matched to a gene: 12. The CDR3 nucleotides read TGTGCCAGCAGCCACAAAAGTCCGGGACAGGGGGGGGAAGAGACCCAGTACTTC. Protein: CASSHKSPGQGGEETQYF.

The V gene is TRBV6-5, the J gene TRBJ1-5, with TRBD1 matching over 7 bases. This CDR3 has 16 residues. Losses at the gene ends were 4 bases for V and 3 bases for J; bases not matched to a gene: 9. Germline assignment: CDR1 MNHEY and CDR2 SVGAGI. The CDR3 region is CASSSAGQLNNQPQHF. The CDR3 nucleotides are TGTGCCAGCAGTTCCGCGGGACAGCTTAACAATCAGCCCCAGCATTTT.

The chain has TRBV2 and TRBJ1-5; D remains unclear. From germline, CDR1 is SNHLY and CDR2 FYNNEI. V was clipped by 9 bases and J by 2 bases, with 14 bases between them. The CDR3 length is 14 residues. The CDR3 DNA reads TGTGCCAGTCACTACGTATCTGGCAATCAGCCCCAGCATTTT. Amino acids: CASHYVSGNQPQHF.

The V and J genes are TRBV11-2 and TRBJ2-7, with TRBD1 as a possible D gene (5 bases). V was pared by 6 bases and J by 4 bases, with 25 bases between. The germline gives CDR1 SGHAT, CDR2 FQNNGV. The CDR3 is made up of 17 amino acids. DNA for the CDR3: TGTGCCAGCAGTTCCGTATTGACAGTAAGAGTAGGTTACGAGCAGTACTTC. Amino acid sequence: CASSSVLTVRVGYEQYF.